The table lists the clone carrying this TCR beta chain with many counts. Its specificity is unknown. The data were taken from a study of early T cells in non-severe SARS-CoV-2 infection. About the study: Sequencing input comprised bulk RNA from unsorted whole blood; chain pairing was not available. Findings of the study overall: Matching against VDJdb likely underestimated virus-specific expansions, favoring anti-spike CD8.

Germline V lookup: CDR1 LGHNA, CDR2 YNFKEQ. Trimming removed 1 base from V and 8 bases from J, with 14 bases in between. This CDR3 has 15 residues. Molecules of cDNA were individually given unique molecular identifiers that were attached to them. TCRdb fed the 5' RACE reads into MiXCR, producing one record per CDR3 protein. The repertoire holds tens of thousands of distinct CDR3 sequences, with about 5% as singletons. Sequenced material: whole blood, taken at baseline. This rearrangement joins TRBV4-2 to TRBJ2-2; TRBD2 might be the D (6 bases). The sequence was obtained from an adult who was a healthcare worker with PCR-confirmed SARS-CoV-2 infection or an uninfected control (not recorded which). The CDR3 protein is CASSQVHPAGGELFF. CDR3 nucleotide sequence: TGTGCCAGCAGCCAAGTCCACCCGGCGGGGGGGGAGCTGTTTTTT.